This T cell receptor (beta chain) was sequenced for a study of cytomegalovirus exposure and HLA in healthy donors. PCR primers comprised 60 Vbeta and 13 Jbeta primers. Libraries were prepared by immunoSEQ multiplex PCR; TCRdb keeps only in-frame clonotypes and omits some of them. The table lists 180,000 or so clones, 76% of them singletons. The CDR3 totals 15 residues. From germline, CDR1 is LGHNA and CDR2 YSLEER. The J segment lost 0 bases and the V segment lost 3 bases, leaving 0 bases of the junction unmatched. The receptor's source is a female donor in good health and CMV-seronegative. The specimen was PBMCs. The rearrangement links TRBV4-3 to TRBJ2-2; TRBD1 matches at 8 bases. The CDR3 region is CASSQGQANTGELFF. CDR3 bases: TGCGCCAGCAGCCAGGGACAGGCGAACACCGGGGAGCTGTTTTTT.